This TCR beta chain was retrieved from a study of shared clonotypes between healthy human individuals. Profiling relied on immunoSEQ multiplex PCR, and the TCRdb table lists in-frame clones only, not all of them. The sample carries about 2.3 million clones, approximately 93% recorded once. Deletions cut 0 bases from V and 1 base from J, with 15 bases between. Germline values: CDR1 ENHRY, CDR2 SYGVKD. This CDR3 region has 17 residues. This sequence originates from a man between 18 and 35 years old in good health. Some clones in this sample may be carry-over from other donors' samples. The V gene is TRBV10-3, the J gene TRBJ1-1, with D hard to call. Specimen: naive CD4+ T cells from PBMCs. Subset specified: CD45RA+ positively selected. The CDR3 is CAISESIPPASNTEAFF. The CDR3 DNA reads as TGTGCCATCAGTGAGTCGATACCACCTGCCTCGAACACTGAAGCTTTCTTT.